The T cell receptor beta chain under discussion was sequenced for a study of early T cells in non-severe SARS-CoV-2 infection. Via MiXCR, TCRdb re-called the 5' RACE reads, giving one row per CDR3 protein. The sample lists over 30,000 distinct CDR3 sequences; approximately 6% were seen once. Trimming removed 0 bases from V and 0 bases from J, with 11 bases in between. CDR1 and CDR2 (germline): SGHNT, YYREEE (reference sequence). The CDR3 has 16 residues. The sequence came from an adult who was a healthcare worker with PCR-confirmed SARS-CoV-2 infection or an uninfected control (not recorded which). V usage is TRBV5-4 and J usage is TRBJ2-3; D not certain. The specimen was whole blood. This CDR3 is CASSLGSGISTDTQYF. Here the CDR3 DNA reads TGTGCCAGCAGCTTGGGATCGGGCATTAGCACAGATACGCAGTATTTT.